This TCR beta chain was captured in a study of CD4 T cells in relation to SARS-CoV-2 and coronaviruses. Overall study context: The restricting HLA molecule for shared crossreactive spike epitopes was mapped.

CD4+ T cells from unexposed donors were obtained before the COVID-19 pandemic (2011-2018). TCRdb's copy holds only in-frame clones and misses some; the assay was immunoSEQ multiplex PCR. The sample has 65,000 or so clones; around 87% are singletons. The CDR3 loop spans 14 amino acids. J was trimmed by 14 bases and V by 3 bases; bases with no gene match: 11. Germline CDR1 is LNHDA and CDR2 is SQIVND (reference sequence). The chain has TRBV19 and TRBJ2-1; 9 bases are shared with TRBD2. Sequencing was done on a sample of memory CD4+ T cells from PBMCs. This clonotype originated in a human donor in good health. CDR3 in amino acids: CASSIGLAGPGKFF. Here the CDR3 DNA reads TGTGCCAGTAGTATTGGGCTAGCGGGACCGGGGAAGTTCTTC.